This T cell receptor (beta chain) was recovered during a study of T cell clusters in autoimmune cytopenias. This CDR3 region has 15 residues. Study-wide results and limits: Exclusive TRB clusters were 2.5 to 3.5-fold more numerous in healthy donors than in active autoimmune hepatitis.

Multiplex touch-down PCR amplified TRB using TRB-A and TRB-B pools in one tube. TCRdb reprocessed the multiplex PCR reads, keeping one entry per CDR3 protein, no DNA. In total, the table holds hundreds of distinct CDR3 sequences. About 39,000 genome equivalents of blood DNA were amplified for TRB. As concerns this clonotype: Its antigen is undetermined.

The same data also went into a second study, on T cell repertoires in aging, cancer and after chemotherapy. That paper adds: Patients with chronic lymphocytic leukemia were sampled before and after fludarabine- or bendamustine-based chemotherapy. Age-matched healthy donors had significantly more diverse, less clonal blood TCR repertoires than untreated cancer patients. These repertoire data do not allow conclusions about immunological memory after chemotherapy.

The TCR comes from a human donor with chronic lymphocytic leukemia. Sequenced: peripheral blood. The chain has TRBV12-3 or TRBV12-4 and TRBJ2-7; TCRdb selects TRBD2, and the lack of DNA leaves this call unchecked. The CDR3 sequence is CASSFGLAGDYEQYF.